These T cell receptor beta chains were read from a single sample in a study of blood T cell repertoires in COVID-19. The data were produced by immunoSEQ multiplex PCR, yet TCRdb's version contains in-frame clones alone and is incomplete. The profile covers about 250,000 clones, with roughly 80% appearing a single time and over 4% taken by the ten largest. The sequenced material came from PBMCs or T cells enriched from blood (not recorded which). These receptors were taken from a man aged 35 to 55 who had been exposed to COVID-19. Both conserved end residues are part of each CDR3. For some rows the clone size is stated as once, few or many, or as a class when expanded; others skip it.

NA,TRBV11-2,CASSLKVGRRGTTYGYTF
NA,TRBV9,CASSGRLGSGRSPGANVLTF
once,TRBV30,CAWSPQGRFAQHF
few,TRBV9,CASSPRSGATNEKLFF
NA,TRBV3-1/TRBV3-2,CASSQSLQGLAGDEQFF
NA,TRBV12-3/TRBV12-4,CASSSNARGEQFF
few,TRBV27,CASSFGGVDHYGYTF
NA,TRBV24-1,CATSASGSGIVGELFF
NA,TRBV27,CASSFGQGPTYEQYF
NA,TRBV5-6,CASSLRLAGRPYNEQFF
few,TRBV6-5,CASNPTRTVQETQYF
few,TRBV6-2/TRBV6-3,CASSYPLAVAIEQFF
NA,TRBV30,CAWTTNVYYGYTF
NA,TRBV6-5,CASSNGLAGLNEQFF
few,TRBV29-1,CSVSTGESGEKLFF
NA,TRBV30,CAWRGTEVAKNIQYF
NA,TRBV6-5,CASSRQGSYEQYF
NA,TRBV9,CASSVGEPGELFF
NA,TRBV28,CASMRVAIRAFF
NA,TRBV19,CASRMGTVNSPLHF
NA,TRBV4-1,CASSQDPLLGEGQAFF
NA,TRBV27,CASSLGHILNQPQHF
NA,TRBV5-1,CASRQETGSNTEAFF
NA,TRBV30,CAWSVLNPPTGPSYEQYF
NA,TRBV30,CAWRAQVDYGYTF
NA,TRBV24-1,CATSGAGSKETQYF
NA,TRBV5-4,CASSLGHQPEELFF
NA,TRBV11-1,CASIGTGFRAEAFF
NA,TRBV18,CASSQLAESYEQYF
NA,TRBV11-3,CASSLGVAGANEQFF
NA,TRBV19,CASSAESNQPQHF
NA,TRBV20-1,CSASPDTLSGNTIYF
NA,TRBV6-5,CASGAGGKSPLHF
NA,TRBV18,CASSRQGEQYF
NA,TRBV23-1,CASSQSPQGNSPLHF
NA,TRBV6-6,CASSYLGTGNYEQYF
few,TRBV30,CAWSRGSDTEAFF